Below are 6 T cell receptor beta chains sequenced from a single sample in a study of blood T cell repertoires in COVID-19. This table comes from immunoSEQ multiplex PCR, and its TCRdb copy is limited to in-frame clones, with some not included. The sample shows 120,000 to 150,000 clones, around 81% of them seen only once. The source material was peripheral blood. All receptors come from a woman aged 40 to 50 with active or convalescent COVID-19.

This rearrangement joins TRBV9 to TRBJ2-1, with D tentatively TRBD2 (5 bases). The CDR3 loop spans 16 amino acids. Germline loops: CDR1 SGDLS, CDR2 YYNGEE. With 3 bases removed from V and 0 bases from J, the gap between germline ends came to 13 bases. The CDR3 DNA reads TGTGCCAGCAGCGCCACAATAGGGAGCTCCTACAATGAGCAGTTCTTC. Translation: CASSATIGSSYNEQFF.

The chain is built from TRBV3-1 (or the pseudogene TRBV3-2) and TRBJ2-2; 15 bases map to TRBD2. In germline, CDR1 is LGHDT, CDR2 YNNKEL (reference sequence). The CDR3 length is 19 residues. Trimming removed 6 bases from V and 6 bases from J; junction bases left unmatched: 14. The CDR3 region has the DNA TGTGCCAGCAGTCAGGGGCTAGGACTAGCGGGAGGGCCCTCCGGGGAGCTGTTTTTT. Translated: CASSQGLGLAGGPSGELFF.

This chain connects TRBV3-1 (or the pseudogene TRBV3-2) to TRBJ2-2; 10 nucleotides match TRBD1. Germline CDR1 reads LGHDT; CDR2 reads YNNKEL (reference sequence). V was pared by 5 bases and J by 4 bases, with 4 bases of the junction left unmatched. The length of the CDR3 is 15 residues. CDR3 region: CASSSRDRGTGELFF. CDR3 coding DNA: TGTGCCAGCAGCAGCCGGGACAGGGGCACCGGGGAGCTGTTTTTT.

The J gene is TRBJ1-6, the V gene TRBV5-8, with 7 positions matching TRBD1. V shed 4 bases, J shed 8 bases, and the junction held 15 bases outside the gene matches. Germline lookup yields CDR1 SGHTS and CDR2 YDEGEE. The length of the CDR3 is 17 residues. This CDR3 is CASSAERGPLVDSPLHF. The CDR3, as DNA: TGTGCCAGCAGCGCAGAAAGGGGGCCCCTCGTGGATTCACCCCTCCACTTT.

This chain uses TRBV11-2 with TRBJ2-7, with TRBD2 matching 7 bases. This CDR3 has 14 amino acids. Germline CDR1 reads SGHAT; CDR2 reads FQNNGV. V trimming: 4 bases; J trimming: 4 bases; junction bases outside the gene matches: 7. CDR3 DNA sequence: TGTGCCAGCAGCTGGGGGGGAGAGGTGTACGAGCAGTACTTC. Its protein product is CASSWGGEVYEQYF.

The chain employs TRBV28 and TRBJ1-5, with 8 nucleotides matching TRBD1. The V segment lost 4 bases and the J segment 4 bases; nucleotides outside the gene matches: 9. Germline CDR1 and CDR2: MDHEN and SYDVKM. The CDR3 loop spans 16 amino acids. For the CDR3, the DNA is TGTGCCAGCAGTTCCTCGGGACAGGTTATTAATCAGCCCCAGCATTTT. Protein sequence: CASSSSGQVINQPQHF.